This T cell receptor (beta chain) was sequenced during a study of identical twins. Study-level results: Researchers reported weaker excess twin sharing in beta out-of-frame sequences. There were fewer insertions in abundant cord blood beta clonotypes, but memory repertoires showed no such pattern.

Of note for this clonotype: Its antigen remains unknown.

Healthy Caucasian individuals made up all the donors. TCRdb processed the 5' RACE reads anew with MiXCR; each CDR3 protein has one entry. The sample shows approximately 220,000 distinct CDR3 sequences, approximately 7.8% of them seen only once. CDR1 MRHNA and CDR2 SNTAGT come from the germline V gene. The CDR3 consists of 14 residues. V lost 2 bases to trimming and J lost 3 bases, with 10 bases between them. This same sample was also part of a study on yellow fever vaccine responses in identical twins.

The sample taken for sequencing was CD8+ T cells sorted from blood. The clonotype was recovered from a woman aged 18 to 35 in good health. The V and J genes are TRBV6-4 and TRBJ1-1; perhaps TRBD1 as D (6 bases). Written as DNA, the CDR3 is TGTGCCAGCAGTGACGGGGGGGGGCACACTGAAGCTTTCTTT. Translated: CASSDGGGHTEAFF.